One sample yielded the 2 T cell receptor beta chains listed below, sequenced in a study of CD8 T cells in Susac syndrome. The RNA, roughly 0.45 to 1 ug, was put through reverse transcription using random hexamers. TCRdb processed the immunoSEQ multiplex PCR reads anew with MiXCR; each CDR3 protein has one entry. The sample contains roughly 400,000 distinct CDR3 sequences, 85% to 90% of which appear only once. Input material: CD8+ T cells from PBMCs. These receptors came from a human donor with multiple sclerosis.

This chain uses TRBV19 with TRBJ2-5, with D tentatively TRBD2 (6 bases). The ends were cut back, 4 bases at V and 1 base at J, with 10 bases in the middle. Germline CDR1 is LNHDA and CDR2 is SQIVND (reference sequence). CDR3 length: 14 amino acids. CDR3 in amino acids: CASSTAGTQETQYF. CDR3 in DNA: TGTGCCAGTAGTACCGCGGGGACCCAAGAGACCCAGTACTTC.

V and J are TRBV5-4 and TRBJ2-7; the D gene is possibly TRBD1 (5 bases). This CDR3 contains 13 residues. Germline CDR1 is SGHNT and CDR2 is YYREEE (reference sequence). V was pared by 2 bases and J by 5 bases, with 11 bases between. CDR3 amino acids: CASSFRTIHEQYF. CDR3 nucleotide sequence: TGTGCCAGCAGCTTTAGGACAATCCACGAGCAGTACTTC.